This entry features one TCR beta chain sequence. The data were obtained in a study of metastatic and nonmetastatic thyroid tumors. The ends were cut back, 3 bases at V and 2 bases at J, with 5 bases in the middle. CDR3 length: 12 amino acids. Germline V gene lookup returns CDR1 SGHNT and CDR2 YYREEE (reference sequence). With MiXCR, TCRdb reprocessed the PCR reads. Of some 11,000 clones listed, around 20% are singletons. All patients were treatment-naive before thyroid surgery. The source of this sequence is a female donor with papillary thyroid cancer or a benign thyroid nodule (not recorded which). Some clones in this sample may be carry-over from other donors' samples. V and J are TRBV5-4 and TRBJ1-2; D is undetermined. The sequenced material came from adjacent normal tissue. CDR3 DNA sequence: TGTGCCAGCAGCTCCGGGAACTATGGCTACACCTTC. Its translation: CASSSGNYGYTF.